Reported below is one TCR beta chain. The repertoire was sequenced with immunoSEQ multiplex PCR; TCRdb's copy has only in-frame clones and lacks some. The sample holds about 120,000 clones, roughly 90% seen once. This sample is part of a study of control samples from healthy donors and cancer patients. Trimming cost V 6 bases and J 9 bases; bases outside gene matches: 16. The CDR3 runs to 16 residues. From germline, CDR1 is MRHNA and CDR2 SNTAGT. What was sequenced was blood. The chain links TRBV6-4 to TRBJ2-1, with 8 positions matching TRBD1. This TCR was recovered from a man aged 45 to 65 in good health. The CDR3 DNA follows: TGTGCCAGCAGCCTAAAGACAGGGGCGGCCAGGGCTGAGCAGTTCTTC. Translating gives CASSLKTGAARAEQFF.